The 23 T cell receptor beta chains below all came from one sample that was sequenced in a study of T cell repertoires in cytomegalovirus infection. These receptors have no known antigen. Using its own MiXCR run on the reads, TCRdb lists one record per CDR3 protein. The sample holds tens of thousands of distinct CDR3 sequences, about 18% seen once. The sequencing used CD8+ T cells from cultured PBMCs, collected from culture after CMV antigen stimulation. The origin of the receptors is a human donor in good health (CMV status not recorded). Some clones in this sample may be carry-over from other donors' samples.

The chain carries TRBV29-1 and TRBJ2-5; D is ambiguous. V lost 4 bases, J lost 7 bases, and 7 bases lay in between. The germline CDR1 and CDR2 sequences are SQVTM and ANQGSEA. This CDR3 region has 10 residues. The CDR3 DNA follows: TGCAGCGTTGGTTTCGGGACCCAGTACTTC. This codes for CSVGFGTQYF.

CDR3: CASSQGQAEAFF. Written as DNA, the CDR3 is TGCGCCAGCAGCCAGGGACAGGCTGAAGCTTTCTTT. The genes are TRBV4-3 and TRBJ1-1; 8 bases match TRBD1. Trimming took 3 bases from V and 6 from J; bases not matched to a gene: 0. The CDR3 is made up of 12 amino acids. Germline assignment: CDR1 LGHNA and CDR2 YSLEER.

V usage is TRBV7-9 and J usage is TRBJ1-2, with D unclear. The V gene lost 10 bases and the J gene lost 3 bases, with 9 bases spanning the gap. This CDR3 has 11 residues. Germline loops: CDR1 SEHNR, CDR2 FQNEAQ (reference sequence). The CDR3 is CATTEDYGYTF. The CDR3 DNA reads TGTGCCACCACGGAGGACTATGGCTACACCTTC.

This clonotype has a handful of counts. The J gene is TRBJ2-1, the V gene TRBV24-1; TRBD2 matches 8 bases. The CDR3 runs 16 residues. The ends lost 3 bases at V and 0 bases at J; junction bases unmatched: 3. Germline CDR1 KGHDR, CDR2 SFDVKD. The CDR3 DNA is TGTGCCACCAGTGATGCGGGAGGTACCTCCTACAATGAGCAGTTCTTC. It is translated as CATSDAGGTSYNEQFF.

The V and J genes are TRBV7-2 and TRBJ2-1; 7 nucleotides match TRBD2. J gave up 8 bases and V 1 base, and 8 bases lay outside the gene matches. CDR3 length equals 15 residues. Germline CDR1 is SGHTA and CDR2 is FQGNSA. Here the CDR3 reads CASSLEWGGRDEQFF. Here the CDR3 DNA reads TGTGCCAGCAGCTTAGAATGGGGCGGGAGAGATGAGCAGTTCTTC.

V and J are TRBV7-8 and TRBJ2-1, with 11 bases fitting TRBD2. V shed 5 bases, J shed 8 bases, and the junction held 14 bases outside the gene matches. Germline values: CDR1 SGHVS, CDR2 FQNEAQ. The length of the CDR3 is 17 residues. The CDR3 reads CASSILLAGETDDEQFF. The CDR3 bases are TGTGCCAGCAGCATATTACTAGCGGGAGAGACCGACGATGAGCAGTTCTTC.

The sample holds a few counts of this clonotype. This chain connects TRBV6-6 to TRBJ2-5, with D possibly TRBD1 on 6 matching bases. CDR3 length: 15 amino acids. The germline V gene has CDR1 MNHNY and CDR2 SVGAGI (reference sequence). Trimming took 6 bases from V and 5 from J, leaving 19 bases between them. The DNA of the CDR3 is TGTGCCAGCAGCGTTGCAGGGGAATCTCGGGAGACCCAGTACTTC. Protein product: CASSVAGESRETQYF.

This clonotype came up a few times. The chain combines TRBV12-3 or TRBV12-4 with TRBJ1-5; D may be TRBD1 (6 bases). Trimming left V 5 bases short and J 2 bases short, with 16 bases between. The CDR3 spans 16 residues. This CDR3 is CASSQTGRGGNQPQHF. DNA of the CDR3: TGTGCCAGCAGTCAAACAGGGAGAGGAGGCAATCAGCCCCAGCATTTT.

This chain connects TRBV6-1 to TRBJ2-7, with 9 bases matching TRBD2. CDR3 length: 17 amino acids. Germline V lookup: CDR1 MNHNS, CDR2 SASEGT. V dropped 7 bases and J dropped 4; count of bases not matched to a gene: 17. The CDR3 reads CASISGPAVAGEYEQYF. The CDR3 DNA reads TGTGCCAGCATCTCGGGCCCGGCGGTAGCGGGGGAATACGAGCAGTACTTC.

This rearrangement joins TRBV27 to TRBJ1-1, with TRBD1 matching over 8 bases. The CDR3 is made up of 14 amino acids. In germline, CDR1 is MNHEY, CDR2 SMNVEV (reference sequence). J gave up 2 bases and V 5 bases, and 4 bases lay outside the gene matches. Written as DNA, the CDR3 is TGTGCCAGCAGTCCCAGGGGGCTCAACACTGAAGCTTTCTTT. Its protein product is CASSPRGLNTEAFF.

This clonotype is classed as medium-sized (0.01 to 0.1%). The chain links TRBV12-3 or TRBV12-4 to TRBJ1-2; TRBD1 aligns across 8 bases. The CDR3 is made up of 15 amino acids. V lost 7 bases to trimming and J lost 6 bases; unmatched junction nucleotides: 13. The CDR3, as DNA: TGTGCCAGCACCACGTCAGGACAGGGAGAGGATGGCTACACCTTC. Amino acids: CASTTSGQGEDGYTF.

The CDR3 sequence is CASSSGSTDTQYF. CDR3 DNA sequence: TGTGCCAGCAGCAGCGGGTCCACAGATACGCAGTATTTT. The chain joins TRBV7-8 to TRBJ2-3, with D possibly matching TRBD2 (6 bases). The CDR3 runs to 13 residues. CDR1 is SGHVS, CDR2 FQNEAQ, per germline. Trimming removed 5 bases at V and 2 bases at J, with 8 bases between. The full variable domain, completed using reference TRBV7-8 and TRBJ2-3, is GAGVSQSPRYKVAKRGQDVALRCDPISGHVSLFWYQQALGQGPEFLTYFQNEAQLDKSGLPSDRFFAERPEGSVSTLKIQRTQQEDSAVYLCASSSGSTDTQYFGPGTRLTVL.

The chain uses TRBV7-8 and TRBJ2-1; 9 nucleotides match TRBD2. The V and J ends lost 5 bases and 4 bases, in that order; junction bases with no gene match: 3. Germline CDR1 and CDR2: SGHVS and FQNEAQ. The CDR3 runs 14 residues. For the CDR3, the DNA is TGTGCCAGCAGCAGAGCGGGAGGATACAATGAGCAGTTCTTC. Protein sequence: CASSRAGGYNEQFF.

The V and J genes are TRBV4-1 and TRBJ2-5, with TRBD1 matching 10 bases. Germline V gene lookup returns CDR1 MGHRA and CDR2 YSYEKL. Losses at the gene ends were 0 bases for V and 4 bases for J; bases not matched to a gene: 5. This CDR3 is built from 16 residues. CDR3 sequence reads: CASSQDRGTGAETQYF. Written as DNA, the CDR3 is TGCGCCAGCAGCCAAGATCGAGGGACAGGGGCAGAGACCCAGTACTTC.

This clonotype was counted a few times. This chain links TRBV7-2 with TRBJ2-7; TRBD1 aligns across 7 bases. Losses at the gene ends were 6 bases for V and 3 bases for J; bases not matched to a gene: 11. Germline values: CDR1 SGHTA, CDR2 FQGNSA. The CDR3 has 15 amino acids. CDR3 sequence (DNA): TGTGCCAGCAGGAACACCGGGACAGAACTCTACGAGCAGTACTTC. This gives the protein CASRNTGTELYEQYF.

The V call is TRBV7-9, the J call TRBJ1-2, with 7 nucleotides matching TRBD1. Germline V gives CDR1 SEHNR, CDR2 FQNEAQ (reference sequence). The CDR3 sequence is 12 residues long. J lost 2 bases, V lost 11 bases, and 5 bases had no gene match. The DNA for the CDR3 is TGTGCCGGGGACAGTTTCAACTATGGCTACACCTTC. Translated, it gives CAGDSFNYGYTF.

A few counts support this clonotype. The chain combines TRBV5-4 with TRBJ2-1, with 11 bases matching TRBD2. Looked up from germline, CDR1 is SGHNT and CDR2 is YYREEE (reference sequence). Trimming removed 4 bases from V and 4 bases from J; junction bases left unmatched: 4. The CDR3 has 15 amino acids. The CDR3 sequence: CASSPRLAGYNEQFF. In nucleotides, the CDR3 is TGTGCCAGCAGCCCCAGACTAGCGGGGTACAATGAGCAGTTCTTC.

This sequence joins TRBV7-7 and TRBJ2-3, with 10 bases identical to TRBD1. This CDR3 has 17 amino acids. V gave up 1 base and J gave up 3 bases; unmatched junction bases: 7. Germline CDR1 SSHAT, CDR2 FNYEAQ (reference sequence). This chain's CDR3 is CASSLGAGQGRTDTQYF. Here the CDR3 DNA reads TGTGCCAGCAGCTTAGGCGCGGGACAGGGGAGGACAGATACGCAGTATTTT.

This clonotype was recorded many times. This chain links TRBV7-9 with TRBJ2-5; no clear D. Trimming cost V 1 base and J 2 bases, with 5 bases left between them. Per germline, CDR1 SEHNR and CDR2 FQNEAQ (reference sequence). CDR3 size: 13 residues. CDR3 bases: TGTGCCAGCAGCTTAGACGGACAAGAGACCCAGTACTTC. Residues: CASSLDGQETQYF.

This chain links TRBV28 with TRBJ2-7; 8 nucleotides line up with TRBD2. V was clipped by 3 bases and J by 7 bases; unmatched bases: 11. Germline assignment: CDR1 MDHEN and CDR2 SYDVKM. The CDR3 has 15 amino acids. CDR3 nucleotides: TGTGCCAGCAGTTTGTCCGAGCTAGCGGGCAGGGAGCAGTACTTC. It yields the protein CASSLSELAGREQYF. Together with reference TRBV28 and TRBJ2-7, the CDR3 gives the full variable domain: DVKVTQSSRYLVKRTGEKVFLECVQDMDHENMFWYRQDPGLGLRLIYFSYDVKMKEKGDIPEGYSVSREKKERFSLILESASTNQTSMYLCASSLSELAGREQYFGPGTRLTVT.

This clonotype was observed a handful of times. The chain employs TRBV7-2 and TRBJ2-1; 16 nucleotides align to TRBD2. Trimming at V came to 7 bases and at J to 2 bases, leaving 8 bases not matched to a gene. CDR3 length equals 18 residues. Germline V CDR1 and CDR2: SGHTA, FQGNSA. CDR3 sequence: CASKVPGLAGGPYNEQFF. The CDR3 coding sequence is TGTGCCAGCAAAGTCCCGGGACTAGCGGGAGGGCCCTACAATGAGCAGTTCTTC.

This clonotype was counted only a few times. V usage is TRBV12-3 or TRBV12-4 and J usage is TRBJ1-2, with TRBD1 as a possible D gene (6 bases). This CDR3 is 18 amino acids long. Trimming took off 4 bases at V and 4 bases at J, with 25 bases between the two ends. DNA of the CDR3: TGTGCCAGCAGTTCCCGGCAGGGGACGACACAAACCTTCTATGGCTACACCTTC. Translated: CASSSRQGTTQTFYGYTF.

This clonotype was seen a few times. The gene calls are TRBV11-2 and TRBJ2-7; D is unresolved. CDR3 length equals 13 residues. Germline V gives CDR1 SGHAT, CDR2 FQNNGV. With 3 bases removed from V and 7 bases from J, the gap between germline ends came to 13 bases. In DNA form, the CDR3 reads TGTGCCAGCAGCTTGCTGAGACACCGAGAGCAGTACTTC. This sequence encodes CASSLLRHREQYF.